A single sample gave rise to the 3 T cell receptor beta chains below, sequenced in a study of CD8 T cells in Susac syndrome. Random hexamers served to reverse transcribe about 0.5 to 1 ug RNA. One entry per CDR3 protein, called by TCRdb with MiXCR from the immunoSEQ multiplex PCR reads. The sample consists of 100,000 to 150,000 distinct CDR3 sequences, around 95% of them appearing once. The specimen was CD4+ T cells from PBMCs. Receptors were obtained from a human donor in good health.

The chain is built from TRBV7-2 and TRBJ2-7; weak D call: TRBD2 (5 bases). The germline CDR1 and CDR2 sequences are SGHTA and FQGNSA. Trimming stripped 5 bases from V and 9 bases from J, with 14 bases between. The CDR3 has 12 residues. CDR3 residues: CASSPSPQAQYF. Written as DNA, the CDR3 is TGTGCCAGCAGCCCTAGCCCTCAGGCGCAGTACTTC.

The chain joins TRBV9 to TRBJ1-2; the D is unclear. V was trimmed by 3 bases and J by 0 bases, leaving 3 bases between them. Germline CDR1 and CDR2: SGDLS and YYNGEE. This CDR3 region has 12 residues. The CDR3 DNA is TGTGCCAGCAGCGCCTCTAACTATGGCTACACCTTC. Translation gives CASSASNYGYTF.

This chain connects TRBV18 to TRBJ2-1; maybe TRBD1 (6 bases). Germline CDR1 and CDR2: KGHSH and LQKENI. Trimming left V 3 bases short and J 5 bases short, with 11 bases between. The CDR3 runs 14 residues. CDR3 loop: CASSPGGPNNEQFF. The CDR3 DNA reads TGTGCCAGCTCACCTGGGGGCCCGAACAATGAGCAGTTCTTC.